This T cell receptor (beta chain) came from a study of monozygotic twins with inflammatory bowel disease. The template was total RNA from whole blood, with no T cell sorting. Study-level results: Sharing of clonotypes with others was lower in IBD patients than in healthy twins, and this was especially so with disease activity. Distinct T cell subtypes could not be told apart.

CDR3 size: 13 residues. Germline V lookup: CDR1 LNHDA, CDR2 SQIVND (reference sequence). TCRdb reworked the 5' RACE reads into one entry per CDR3 protein, no DNA. The sample data list approximately 380,000 distinct CDR3 sequences. As regards this clonotype: The target antigen is unknown.

The V call is TRBV19, the J call TRBJ1-1; absent DNA, TCRdb's TRBD1 call cannot be checked. Specimen: blood. The source of this sequence is a human donor with ulcerative colitis or Crohn's disease, or a healthy co-twin of an affected twin (not recorded which). The chain's CDR3 is CASTSGGLTEAFF.